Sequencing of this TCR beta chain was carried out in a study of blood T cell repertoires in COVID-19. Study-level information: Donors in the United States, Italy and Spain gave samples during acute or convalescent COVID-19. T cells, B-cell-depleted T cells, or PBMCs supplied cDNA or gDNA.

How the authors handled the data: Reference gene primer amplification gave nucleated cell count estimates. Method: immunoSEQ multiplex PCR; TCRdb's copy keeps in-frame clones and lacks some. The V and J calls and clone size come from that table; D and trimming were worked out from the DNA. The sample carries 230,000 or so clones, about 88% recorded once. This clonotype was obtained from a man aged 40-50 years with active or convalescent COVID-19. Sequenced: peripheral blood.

CDR3 in DNA: TGTGCCACGGGGATTGACTACGAGCAGTACTTC. Translating it yields CATGIDYEQYF. This chain links TRBV28 with TRBJ2-7, with D perhaps TRBD2 (5 bases). CDR1 is MDHEN, CDR2 SYDVKM, per germline. This CDR3 comprises 11 residues. The V and J ends lost 10 bases and 3 bases respectively, with 10 bases between them. Looking up the rest from reference TRBV28 and TRBJ2-7 gives the full variable domain: DVKVTQSSRYLVKRTGEKVFLECVQDMDHENMFWYRQDPGLGLRLIYFSYDVKMKEKGDIPEGYSVSREKKERFSLILESASTNQTSMYLCATGIDYEQYFGPGTRLTVT.